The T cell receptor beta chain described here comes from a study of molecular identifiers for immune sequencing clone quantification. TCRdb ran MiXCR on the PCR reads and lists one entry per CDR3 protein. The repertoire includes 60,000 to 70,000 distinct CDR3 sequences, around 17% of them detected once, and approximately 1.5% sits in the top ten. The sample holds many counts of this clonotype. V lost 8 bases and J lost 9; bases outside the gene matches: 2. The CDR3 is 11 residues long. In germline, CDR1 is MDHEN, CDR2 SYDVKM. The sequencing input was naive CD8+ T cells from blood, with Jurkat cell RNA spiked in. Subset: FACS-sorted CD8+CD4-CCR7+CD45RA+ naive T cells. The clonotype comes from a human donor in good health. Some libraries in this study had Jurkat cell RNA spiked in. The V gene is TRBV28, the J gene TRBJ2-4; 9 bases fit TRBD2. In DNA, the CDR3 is TGTGCCAGCCAAGCGGGGGGCATTCAGTACTTC. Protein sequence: CASQAGGIQYF.